This T cell receptor (beta chain) stems from a study of blood T cells in healthy people across ages. Study results and limitations: Researchers deemed the diversity estimates from one million T cells underestimates.

Germline values: CDR1 SGHTA, CDR2 FQGNSA. The CDR3 sequence is 15 residues long. V shed 1 base and J 6 bases; nucleotides not matched to a gene: 4. This clonotype was recorded only once. The antigen remains undetermined. Sample-barcoded 5' priming and a J-beta primer mix drove a second PCR of roughly 7 to 11 cycles. Every molecule of cDNA carried a tag from a template-switch adaptor with 12 random nucleotides. TCRdb re-called the 5' RACE reads through MiXCR, storing one row per CDR3 protein. The sample has around 1,900,000 distinct CDR3 sequences; about two fifths are singletons. The chain is built from TRBV7-2 and TRBJ2-7; 12 bases are a match to TRBD1. Sequencing was performed on blood. The TCR comes from a human donor in good health. CDR3 DNA sequence: TGTGCCAGCAGCTTAGTGGGACAGGGGGCTTCCGAGCAGTACTTC. Translated, it gives CASSLVGQGASEQYF.